This entry concerns a single T cell receptor beta chain. Its antigen is unknown. 13 Jbeta primers and 60 Vbeta primers were used for the PCR. The assay was immunoSEQ multiplex PCR, and TCRdb's table has in-frame clones only and misses some. The data hold 100,000 to 150,000 clones, with 65% to 85% observed a single time. This entry is derived from a study of cytomegalovirus exposure and HLA in healthy donors. Study-level background: Membership in the Caucasian-associated ancestry cluster was found for about four fifths of almost 400 genotyped donors. Findings and caveats of the study: Evidence from a later analysis indicated that most CMV-associated TCR beta chains looked HLA-restricted. The listing of 160 or so TCR beta chains classed them as cytomegalovirus-associated.

The CDR3 spans 16 residues. Germline trimming cut 3 bases from V and 4 bases from J; bases unmatched to any gene: 10. The germline CDR1 and CDR2 sequences are SGHAT and FQNNGV. The TCR originated in a woman aged 18-29 years in good health and CMV-seronegative. Sequencing was done on a sample of PBMCs. The V and J genes are TRBV11-2 and TRBJ2-5; 8 nucleotides agree with TRBD2. The CDR3 loop reads CASSFQTSAKGETQYF. The DNA for the CDR3 is TGTGCCAGCAGCTTTCAGACTAGCGCTAAAGGAGAGACCCAGTACTTC.